This T cell receptor beta chain was captured by sequencing in a study of blood T cell repertoires in COVID-19. Whole-study context: PBMCs, B-cell-depleted T cells, or T cells were the source of the cDNA or gDNA that made up the material.

The CDR3 consists of 14 residues. The germline V and J ends were trimmed by 0 bases and 4 bases, with 12 bases remaining between them. Looked up from germline, CDR1 is GTSNPN and CDR2 is SVGIG (reference sequence). The repertoire was sequenced with immunoSEQ multiplex PCR; TCRdb's copy has only in-frame clones and lacks some. The sample has about 100,000 clones, roughly 92% seen once. Sequencing input: peripheral blood. The TCR sequence derives from a man between 50 and 59 years old with active COVID-19. The chain is built from TRBV30 and TRBJ1-2; D ambiguous. In DNA form, the CDR3 reads TGTGCCTGGAGTGTCGGCCTATCAGGCTATGGCTACACCTTC. Its protein product is CAWSVGLSGYGYTF.